The entry below gives a single TCR beta chain sequence along with its context. Which antigen it targets is not known. From each donor, a 2.5 ml peripheral blood sample was drawn into PAXgene tubes and stored at -80 degrees C. Without T cell sorting, total RNA was isolated from whole blood using the PAXgene blood miRNA kit on an automated QIAcube. Peripheral blood from monozygotic twin pairs, either concordant or discordant for inflammatory bowel disease, underwent deep TCRalpha and TCRbeta repertoire profiling that used unique molecular barcoding. For every twin pair, smoking habits were documented, and each individual was categorised as a current, former or never smoker. The CDR3, cysteine through phenylalanine, is 16 amino acids long. No DNA sequence is on record. For CDR1 and CDR2, the germline V gene lists KGHDR and SFDVKD. This record belongs to a study of monozygotic twins with inflammatory bowel disease (dated by TCRdb to the late 2010s). Concerning the study at large: The full study comprised approximately 28 monozygotic twin pairs: nine German pairs (four IBD-concordant, five IBD-discordant) and 19 IBD-discordant Danish pairs. Within discordant pairs, disease-associated traits were sought mainly by comparing IBD patients with their genetically identical healthy co-twins. Each individual had, on average, about 151 000 unique TCRalpha sequences and 181 000 unique TCRbeta sequences available for analysis.

Receptor libraries were prepared by 5' RACE. Preparation of each TCR library used approximately 4,000 ng of total RNA. For each sample, cDNA synthesis was carried out in eight separate reactions using SMARTScribe reverse transcriptase. During cDNA synthesis, unique molecular identifiers containing a 6-nucleotide sample barcode were introduced by template switching. Two nested PCRs of about 17 and 10 cycles amplified the TCRalpha and TCRbeta cDNA, and bead purification followed each PCR. Before amplification, the cDNA was both treated with uracil DNA-glycosylase and purified with the QIAquick PCR purification kit. The second PCR added Illumina TruSeq-compatible adapters along with sample-specific barcodes. TapeStation and Qubit were used to check library quality and concentration, and 4 to 6.5 ng of each library went into the pool. Pooled libraries were sequenced on an Illumina HiSeq2500 single-index Rapid Run with 2 x 100 bp reads and custom sequencing primers. In the authors' own workflow: UMI-based consensus assembly with MiGEC version 1.2.6 was used to correct PCR and sequencing errors. MiXCR version 2.1.1 was used to carry out V(D)J alignment, clonotype assembly and CDR3 extraction. To normalise gene usage, clonotype sharing and MAIT/NKT TCR abundance, the analysis used the top 1000, 10 000 and 20 000 clonotypes per sample. After downsampling to 27 000 UMIs, diversity was calculated as the inverse Simpson index using the vegan R package. Paired Mann-Whitney U tests were applied to discordant twin pairs, and Benjamini-Hochberg correction was used for multiple testing. Each entry corresponds to one CDR3 protein sequence from reads that TCRdb reprocessed, and DNA is not given. The authors' filters were not applied to this entry. The sample's own table lists approximately 150,000 distinct CDR3 sequences. Of the sample, 2.4% is held by the ten largest clones.

Findings and caveats that apply to the study as a whole: Measured by the inverse Simpson index, TCRbeta repertoire diversity was lower in IBD patients than in their healthy co-twins. Because patients received different immunosuppressive treatments, the repertoires may have picked up extra background noise and variability between individuals. Compared with healthy twins, IBD patients had fewer clonotypes in common with other individuals, a difference most pronounced in patients showing signs of disease activity. The analysis was unable to tell different T cell subtypes apart. Repertoire similarity did not differ between concordant and discordant twins, possibly due to limited statistical power. The results gave no support for a single strong signal or clonotype linked to IBD.

This receptor chain uses TRBV24-1 and TRBJ2-3; TCRdb outputs TRBD1, but without DNA this stays unchecked. The TCR was taken from a human donor with ulcerative colitis or Crohn's disease, or a healthy co-twin of an affected twin (not recorded which). Sequencing was carried out using blood. The CDR3 reads as follows: CATSDPPRVGRDTQYF.